Listed below are T cell receptor beta chains from one sample, sequenced in a study of T cells in Graves' hyperthyroidism and ophthalmopathy. Each CDR3 protein is one row after TCRdb ran MiXCR on the multiplex PCR reads. The sample has some 490,000 distinct CDR3 sequences; 20% to 25% are singletons. The sample taken for sequencing was blood. These receptors originate from a woman in her sixties or seventies with Graves' ophthalmopathy. Both conserved end residues are part of each CDR3. A D gene is named only where the DNA matches it firmly. Clone size is given for some rows only: seen once, a few or many times, or a class if the clone is expanded.

CDR3 DNA	CDR3 protein	D gene	V gene	clone size	J gene
TGTGCCAGCAGTCAGCAGATACCCTACGAGCAGTACTTC	CASSQQIPYEQYF	.	TRBV28	.	TRBJ2-7
TGTGCCAGCAGCTCGGGACAGGGGGCGAGCTCCTCCGACTATGGCTACACCTTC	CASSSGQGASSSDYGYTF	TRBD1	TRBV7-9	.	TRBJ1-2
TGCAGTTCAGGGGAGGAGACCCAGTACTTC	CSSGEETQYF	.	TRBV29-1	.	TRBJ2-5
TGTGCCAGCAGACCTTTCGGGGCTAAACGGAGCAATGAGCAGTTCTTC	CASRPFGAKRSNEQFF	.	TRBV5-4	once	TRBJ2-1
TGTGCCAGCAGTTTCGGGGGAGCTGCTTACAATGAGCAGTTCTTC	CASSFGGAAYNEQFF	.	TRBV12-3/TRBV12-4	few	TRBJ2-1
TGCAGTGCTAGAGGGGTCCAGGGAGCGCCCTCCTACAATGAGCAGTTCTTC	CSARGVQGAPSYNEQFF	.	TRBV20-1	few	TRBJ2-1
TGTGCCAGCAGTGAAACTGGGCCGAACACCGGGGAGCTGTTTTTT	CASSETGPNTGELFF	.	TRBV2	many	TRBJ2-2
TGTGCCAGCAGTGTGAACAGGGGGCAGGGCTACACCTTC	CASSVNRGQGYTF	TRBD1	TRBV2	.	TRBJ1-2
TGTGCCAGCAGGGTCCCAGGGCACTATGGCTACACCTTC	CASRVPGHYGYTF	.	TRBV6-1	few	TRBJ1-2
TGTGCCAGCAGCTTAGGTTTAGGACCGTCCTACGAGCAGTACTTC	CASSLGLGPSYEQYF	.	TRBV7-2	few	TRBJ2-7
TGTGCCACCCGAGGGACGGAGTATAATTCACCCCTCCACTTT	CATRGTEYNSPLHF	.	TRBV25-1	many	TRBJ1-6
TGCAGCCTCTTGGGGAGGGGGCGTAATTCACCCCTCCACTTT	CSLLGRGRNSPLHF	TRBD1	TRBV29-1	.	TRBJ1-6
TGTGCCAGCAGTTTAATCCAGGCCGAGCAGTACTTC	CASSLIQAEQYF	.	TRBV28	many	TRBJ2-7
TGTGCCAGCAGTTTCTCCAAGGACAGGGGTTGGAGTAGCAATCAGCCCCAGCATTTT	CASSFSKDRGWSSNQPQHF	TRBD1	TRBV12-3/TRBV12-4	many	TRBJ1-5
TGTGCCAGCAGTTTAGAGGGTGGGACAGGGGCCTTCGGCTACACCTTC	CASSLEGGTGAFGYTF	TRBD1	TRBV27	.	TRBJ1-2
TGCAGTGCTCACGGGACAGGGTATCGGGAAAAACTGTTTTTT	CSAHGTGYREKLFF	TRBD1	TRBV20-1	.	TRBJ1-4
TGTGCCAGCAGTTTAGCCGCTAGCGGTAGCACAGATACGCAGTATTTT	CASSLAASGSTDTQYF	TRBD2	TRBV12-3/TRBV12-4	many	TRBJ2-3
TGTGCCAGTAGTCCATCGGACAGGGGCAACTATGGCTACACCTTC	CASSPSDRGNYGYTF	TRBD1	TRBV19	.	TRBJ1-2
TGCAGTGCTAGATCACAGGGCTACGAGCAGTACTTC	CSARSQGYEQYF	.	TRBV20-1	many	TRBJ2-7
TGCGCCAGCAGGGTTACATCGCTTACCTACGAGCAGTACTTC	CASRVTSLTYEQYF	.	TRBV5-1	many	TRBJ2-7
TGTGCCAGCAGCCCTAGCGGGAGAGCAGAGACCCAGTACTTC	CASSPSGRAETQYF	TRBD2	TRBV3-1	.	TRBJ2-5
TGTGCCAGTAGGGGACAGGGGGCTGCCAAAAACATTCAGTACTTC	CASRGQGAAKNIQYF	TRBD1	TRBV19	few	TRBJ2-4